A single sample is the source of the 17 T cell receptor beta chains below, sequenced in a study of T and B cells in COVID-19 patients. Blood genomic DNA input for TRB amplification was roughly 230-550 ng. TRB rearrangements were amplified by multiplex PCR with BIOMED2 TRB-A/B primers. TCRdb reprocessed the multiplex PCR reads via MiXCR and lists one record per CDR3 protein. The sample has about 5,100 distinct CDR3 sequences, approximately 20% seen once. Sequencing was performed on blood. The receptors were gathered from a human donor with active COVID-19.

Judged by abundance, this clonotype is medium-sized (0.01 to 0.1%). The chain employs TRBV18 and TRBJ2-1; weak D call: TRBD2 (6 bases). Germline V CDR1 and CDR2: KGHSH, LQKENI. The CDR3 spans 16 residues. Deletions cut 6 bases from V and 7 bases from J, with 22 bases between. CDR3 in DNA: TGTGCCAGCTCCCTCGGTCGGGGGAAGACGGGGAATGAGCAGTTCTTC. Translation gives CASSLGRGKTGNEQFF.

This clonotype was seen at least ten times. The rearrangement links TRBV6-1 to TRBJ1-1, with a possible D match to TRBD1 (5 bases). Per the germline V gene, CDR1 is MNHNS and CDR2 is SASEGT. Trimming left V 0 bases short and J 0 bases short, with 14 bases between. This CDR3 is built from 17 residues. CDR3 amino acids: CASSEARVWGMNTEAFF. In DNA, the CDR3 is TGTGCCAGCAGTGAAGCGAGGGTGTGGGGCATGAACACTGAAGCTTTCTTT.

By sample share, this clonotype is medium-sized. The rearrangement uses TRBV6-2 or TRBV6-3 and TRBJ1-4; TRBD1 aligns across 7 bases. The CDR3 spans 13 residues. Trimming removed 9 bases from V and 6 bases from J; junction bases left unmatched: 7. Germline lookup yields CDR1 MNHEY and CDR2 SVGEGT. The CDR3 sequence is CARDRRGDEKLFF. The CDR3 DNA is TGTGCCAGGGACAGGAGAGGGGATGAAAAACTGTTTTTT.

This clonotype was seen ten or more times. The chain recombines TRBV6-5 with TRBJ1-1, with unresolved D. The V gene's germline CDR1 is MNHEY and CDR2 SVGAGI. Between the trimmed V and J ends, which lost 4 bases and 1 base, there was a span of 7 bases. The CDR3 sequence is 13 residues long. CDR3 sequence: CASSFRGNTEAFF. The DNA of the CDR3 is TGTGCCAGCAGTTTCCGCGGGAACACTGAAGCTTTCTTT.

This clonotype is labeled medium-sized. V and J are TRBV12-3 or TRBV12-4 and TRBJ2-2; TRBD1 is a possible D gene (6 bases). V was trimmed by 5 bases and J by 4 bases, leaving 11 bases between them. This CDR3 comprises 14 residues. CDR3 region: CASSAQGTTGELFF. The DNA of the CDR3 is TGTGCCAGCAGTGCGCAGGGGACCACCGGGGAGCTGTTTTTT.

By share, this clonotype counts as medium-sized (0.01 to 0.1%). The CDR3 region is CASSSAVVVTGELFF. CDR3 in DNA: TGTGCCAGCAGTTCCGCGGTGGTGGTCACCGGGGAGCTGTTTTTT. The chain uses TRBV27 and TRBJ2-2; D unresolved. This CDR3 contains 15 residues. V lost 4 bases and J lost 4, with 13 bases in between. The V gene's germline CDR1 is MNHEY and CDR2 SMNVEV (reference sequence).

This clonotype ranks as medium-sized. CDR3 amino acids: CASNQGARNTGELFF. The CDR3 DNA is TGTGCCAGCAACCAGGGGGCGCGGAACACCGGGGAGCTGTTTTTT. This chain links TRBV5-6 with TRBJ2-2, with TRBD1 matching over 8 bases. The V gene end was trimmed by 6 bases and the J gene end by 1 base; junction bases not matched to a gene: 5. Germline V gives CDR1 SGHDT, CDR2 YYEEEE. This CDR3 has 15 amino acids.

In its sample, this clonotype ranks as medium-sized. The chain links TRBV13 to TRBJ2-7; D possibly corresponds to TRBD2 (6 bases). Germline V CDR1 and CDR2: PRHDT, FYEKMQ (reference sequence). The CDR3 has 13 amino acids. Between the trimmed V and J ends, which lost 5 bases and 4 bases, there was a span of 12 bases. The CDR3 sequence is CASSRLGQYEQYF. CDR3 nucleotide sequence: TGTGCCAGCAGCCGACTAGGCCAATACGAGCAGTACTTC.

This clonotype is medium-sized. CDR3 DNA sequence: TGTGCCAGCAGCTCCGGGACATATTACAATGAGCAGTTCTTC. Translation gives CASSSGTYYNEQFF. This chain links TRBV6-5 with TRBJ2-1, with D possibly TRBD1 on 6 matching bases. Per germline, CDR1 MNHEY and CDR2 SVGAGI. The V end lost 6 bases, the J end lost 4 bases, and 13 bases lay between the germline ends. The CDR3 sequence is 14 residues long.

This CDR3 reads CASSLSRGQGIYEQYF. CDR3 bases: TGTGCCAGCAGCCTGAGCCGGGGACAGGGGATCTACGAGCAGTACTTC. The genes are TRBV27 and TRBJ2-7; 10 nucleotides line up with TRBD1. V gave up 6 bases and J gave up 3 bases; unmatched junction bases: 11. Germline CDR1 MNHEY, CDR2 SMNVEV (reference sequence). The CDR3 loop spans 16 amino acids.

This clonotype qualifies as medium-sized (0.01 to 0.1%). V and J are TRBV19 and TRBJ1-2, with 7 bases that match TRBD1. Trimming cost V 6 bases and J 7 bases; bases outside gene matches: 8. Germline V gene sequence: CDR1 LNHDA, CDR2 SQIVND (reference sequence). The CDR3 spans 13 residues. Written as DNA, the CDR3 is TGTGCCAGTAGCCCGGACAGGATGGTTGGCTACACCTTC. Amino acid sequence: CASSPDRMVGYTF.

By share, this clonotype ranks as medium-sized. This chain uses TRBV7-6 with TRBJ2-7, with a tentative D call TRBD2 (6 bases). V lost 8 bases to trimming and J lost 7 bases, with 18 bases between them. Germline V CDR1 and CDR2: SGHVS, FNYEAQ. The CDR3 has 13 amino acids. The DNA of the CDR3 is TGTGCCAGCGCCGGGACTTTCCTTGAGGAGCAGTACTTC. Translating gives CASAGTFLEEQYF.

This clonotype was seen a few times. This chain links TRBV20-1 with TRBJ2-2; 7 nucleotides line up with TRBD1. The trim removed 3 bases at V and 6 bases at J, leaving 7 bases unmatched. This CDR3 comprises 14 residues. Per germline, CDR1 DFQATT and CDR2 SNEGSKA (reference sequence). CDR3 coding DNA: TGCAGTGCTAGGTCAGGGGGTAATGCCGGGGAGCTGTTTTTT. Translated: CSARSGGNAGELFF.

The CDR3 protein is CASGSSGHNEQFF. The CDR3 bases are TGCGCCAGCGGATCTAGCGGGCACAATGAGCAGTTCTTC. The J gene is TRBJ2-1, the V gene TRBV10-2; 8 bases are shared with TRBD2. The CDR3 loop spans 13 amino acids. The germline CDR1 and CDR2 sequences are WSHSY and SAAADI. V lost 8 bases and J lost 5; bases outside the gene matches: 5.

This clonotype is judged medium-sized (0.01 to 0.1%). The chain recombines TRBV6-6 with TRBJ1-6, with D unclear. The CDR3 covers 13 residues. V was shortened by 6 bases and J by 2 bases, with 5 bases between the two germline ends. The germline V gene has CDR1 MNHNY and CDR2 SVGAGI (reference sequence). This CDR3 is CASRQTYNSPLHF. CDR3 DNA: TGTGCCAGCAGGCAGACCTATAATTCACCCCTCCACTTT.

This clonotype was seen a handful of times. The gene calls are TRBV5-1 and TRBJ2-1; D ambiguous. Trimming pared 0 bases from V and 0 bases from J, leaving 7 bases between. The CDR3 spans 15 residues. CDR1 is SGHRS, CDR2 YFSETQ, per germline. CDR3 protein: CASSLGSSSYNEQFF. The CDR3 nucleotides read TGCGCCAGCAGCTTGGGATCGAGCTCCTACAATGAGCAGTTCTTC.

The chain has TRBV6-1 and TRBJ1-6, with 10 bases that match TRBD1. Germline V gives CDR1 MNHNS, CDR2 SASEGT. The J segment lost 11 bases and the V segment lost 7 bases, leaving 5 bases of the junction unmatched. CDR3 length: 13 residues. As DNA, the CDR3 is TGTGCCAGCAACGACAGGGGGCAGGCACCCCTCCACTTT. This sequence encodes CASNDRGQAPLHF.